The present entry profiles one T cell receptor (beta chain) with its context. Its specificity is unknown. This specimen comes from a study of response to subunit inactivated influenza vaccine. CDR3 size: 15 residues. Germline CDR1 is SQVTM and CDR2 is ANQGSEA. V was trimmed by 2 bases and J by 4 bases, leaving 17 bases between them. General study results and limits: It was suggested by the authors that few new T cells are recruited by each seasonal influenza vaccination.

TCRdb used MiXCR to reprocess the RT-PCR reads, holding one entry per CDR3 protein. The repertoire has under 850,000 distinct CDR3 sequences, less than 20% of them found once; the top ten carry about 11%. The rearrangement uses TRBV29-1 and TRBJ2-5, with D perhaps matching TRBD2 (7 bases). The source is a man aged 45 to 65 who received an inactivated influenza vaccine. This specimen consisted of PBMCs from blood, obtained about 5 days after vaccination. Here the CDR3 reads CSVELAGAGRETQYF. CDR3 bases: TGCAGCGTTGAATTGGCGGGGGCGGGTAGAGAGACCCAGTACTTC.